Below are 11 T cell receptor beta chains sequenced from a single sample in a study of cytomegalovirus exposure and HLA in healthy donors. In the PCR, 60 Vbeta and 13 Jbeta primers were used. Produced via immunoSEQ multiplex PCR; TCRdb's table is partial and in-frame only. Among 130,000 or so clones listed, roughly three quarters were seen once. Sequencing was carried out using PBMCs. These receptors came from a woman aged 40-49 years in good health and CMV-seronegative.

This chain connects TRBV6-1 to TRBJ2-3; 9 bases agree with TRBD1. Germline loops: CDR1 MNHNS, CDR2 SASEGT. With 8 bases clipped from V and 2 bases from J, the junction kept 8 bases outside the gene matches. The CDR3 has 15 amino acids. The CDR3 DNA sequence: TGTGCCAGCGTCTACTGGGACAGGGTCACAGATACGCAGTATTTT. Residues: CASVYWDRVTDTQYF.

The chain combines TRBV5-1 with TRBJ2-7; TRBD2 agrees at 7 bases. The length of the CDR3 is 14 residues. Losses at the gene ends were 0 bases for V and 3 bases for J; bases not matched to a gene: 3. Germline-derived CDR1 and CDR2 are SGHRS and YFSETQ. The CDR3 reads CASSLGTGGYEQYF. CDR3 nucleotide sequence: TGCGCCAGCAGCTTGGGCACGGGGGGCTACGAGCAGTACTTC.

The V and J genes are TRBV6-5 and TRBJ1-2; D remains ambiguous. Trimming took 6 bases from V and 2 from J, leaving 13 bases between them. Germline assignment: CDR1 MNHEY and CDR2 SVGAGI. This CDR3 spans 14 amino acids. Here the CDR3 reads CASSRGRENYGYTF. The CDR3, as DNA: TGTGCCAGCAGCCGTGGACGGGAAAACTATGGCTACACCTTC.

V usage is TRBV7-9 and J usage is TRBJ1-1; D is ambiguous. The germline gives CDR1 SEHNR, CDR2 FQNEAQ (reference sequence). V was pared by 4 bases and J by 5 bases, with 11 bases between. This CDR3 is built from 13 residues. The CDR3: CASSSEETTEAFF. CDR3 in DNA: TGTGCCAGCAGCTCGGAGGAGACGACTGAAGCTTTCTTT. Drawing the rest from reference TRBV7-9 and TRBJ1-1, the complete variable domain is DTGVSQNPRHKITKRGQNVTFRCDPISEHNRLYWYRQTLGQGPEFLTYFQNEAQLEKSRLLSDRFSAERPKGSFSTLEIQRTEQGDSAMYLCASSSEETTEAFFGQGTRLTVV.

The chain combines TRBV27 with TRBJ2-7; D may be TRBD1 (6 bases). Germline V gene lookup returns CDR1 MNHEY and CDR2 SMNVEV (reference sequence). The CDR3 is 15 amino acids. Trimming took off 5 bases at V and 7 bases at J, with 21 bases between the two ends. CDR3 residues: CASSPSPDRPQEQYF. CDR3 nucleotide sequence: TGTGCCAGCAGTCCCTCGCCGGACAGACCCCAAGAGCAGTACTTC.

The V call is TRBV5-4, the J call TRBJ2-7; 8 bases are shared with TRBD2. The CDR3 is made up of 14 amino acids. J was trimmed by 3 bases and V by 3 bases; bases with no gene match: 5. Germline CDR1 reads SGHNT; CDR2 reads YYREEE (reference sequence). In nucleotides, the CDR3 is TGTGCCAGCAGCTCACTAGCGGATCGCTACGAGCAGTACTTC. Protein sequence: CASSSLADRYEQYF.

This clone occurred a few times. This chain joins TRBV10-3 and TRBJ1-1; the D gene is possibly TRBD1 (5 bases). This CDR3 is built from 16 residues. V lost 3 bases and J 4 bases, leaving 18 bases between the germline ends. The germline gives CDR1 ENHRY, CDR2 SYGVKD. CDR3 coding DNA: TGTGCCATCAGTGATTTTTATTCGGGGGTAGGCACTGAAGCTTTCTTT. Its protein product is CAISDFYSGVGTEAFF.

The chain carries TRBV5-1 and TRBJ2-2; 8 bases are shared with TRBD1. Per germline, CDR1 SGHRS and CDR2 YFSETQ. The V segment lost 2 bases and the J segment 0 bases; nucleotides outside the gene matches: 12. This CDR3 region has 19 residues. The CDR3 spells CASSLLLDPGQANTGELFF. CDR3 sequence (DNA): TGCGCCAGCAGCTTATTACTAGATCCGGGACAGGCGAACACCGGGGAGCTGTTTTTT.

The chain joins TRBV2 to TRBJ1-3; D ambiguous. Germline CDR1 reads SNHLY; CDR2 reads FYNNEI. The V and J ends lost 7 bases and 1 base respectively, with 11 bases between them. The CDR3 sequence is 14 residues long. CDR3 residues: CASNPQRSGNTIYF. CDR3 coding DNA: TGTGCCAGCAATCCACAACGTTCTGGAAACACCATATATTTT.

The J gene is TRBJ1-1, the V gene TRBV6-5, with TRBD1 as a possible D gene (6 bases). CDR3 length: 15 amino acids. Germline V lookup: CDR1 MNHEY, CDR2 SVGAGI. The V end lost 7 bases, the J end lost 0 bases, and 15 bases lay between the germline ends. The CDR3 loop reads CASTLSPGVNTEAFF. In DNA, the CDR3 is TGTGCCAGCACCCTCTCTCCAGGGGTGAACACTGAAGCTTTCTTT.

CDR3 amino acids: CASTAGGDRADTQYF. The CDR3 DNA reads TGCGCCAGCACGGCGGGGGGGGATCGGGCAGATACGCAGTATTTT. The V gene is TRBV5-1, the J gene TRBJ2-3; 9 bases line up with TRBD2. This CDR3 region has 15 residues. The junction had 9 bases not matched to a gene; V was cut back by 6 bases and J by 4 bases. Germline V gene sequence: CDR1 SGHRS, CDR2 YFSETQ.